There are a few counts of the clone carrying this T cell receptor (beta chain). This sample was included in a study of blood T cell repertoires in COVID-19. Study-level information: Acute and convalescent COVID-19 specimens originated in the United States, Italy and Spain. Sources were T cells, B-cell-depleted T cells, or PBMCs; the material itself was cDNA or gDNA.

Per the authors' pipeline: Reference gene primer amplification in the assay estimated nucleated cell counts. Clones were read by immunoSEQ multiplex PCR, and TCRdb kept only the in-frame ones, dropping some. Clone size and V and J calls were adopted from that table, with D and trimming inferred from the DNA. Here the sample spans more than 110,000 clones, around 89% being singletons. The receptor was isolated from a man aged 55-75 years with active or convalescent COVID-19. The sequenced material came from peripheral blood.

The DNA for the CDR3 is TGTGCCAGCAGCTTTCGCACGGGATCCCTATATACGCAGTATTTT. Its translation: CASSFRTGSLYTQYF. This chain connects TRBV7-2 to TRBJ2-3; TRBD2 might be the D (5 bases). The CDR3 consists of 15 residues. The V gene lost 3 bases and the J gene lost 7 bases, with 17 bases spanning the gap. CDR1 and CDR2 (germline): SGHTA, FQGNSA.